This is a list of T cell receptor beta chains from one sample in a study of cytomegalovirus exposure and HLA in healthy donors. Sequencing was performed with immunoSEQ multiplex PCR; in TCRdb, only in-frame clones are kept and a portion is missing. The profile shows over 80,000 clones, about four fifths of them singletons. Input material: PBMCs. These receptors were taken from a woman aged 65 to 85 in good health and CMV-seropositive. Both conserved end residues are trimmed from each CDR3. The D gene is left open where the match is weak. Not all rows give a size; the values are once, few, many and, for expanded clones, a class.

d_call v_call clone_size cdr3_aa
- TRBV18 once ASSPRGQETQY
TRBD1 TRBV7-2 - ASSLDRGREKLF
- TRBV9 - ASSVGGSSVADTQY
TRBD1 TRBV4-2 - ASSQDGRDSNYGYT
- TRBV6-4 - ASSPTPTAYEQY
TRBD2 TRBV15 - ATSGSGGAGKSNEQF
TRBD1 TRBV9 - ASSVGPHRDRGETQY
- TRBV7-8 - ASSLALGGEKLF
TRBD1 TRBV5-1 - ASSHSGQAQETQY
TRBD2 TRBV28 - ASSLDGRAGNEQF
- TRBV4-2 - ASSQEDTNYEQY
- TRBV18 - ASSPQDSPETQY
TRBD1 TRBV7-3 - ASSFADRGEQY
- TRBV7-6 - ASSLETASGANVLT
TRBD2 TRBV7-8 - ASSFPRRLAGARGEQF
TRBD1 TRBV7-9 few AIRDRGLGEAF
- TRBV9 - ASSVVGVSYNEQF
- TRBV27 - ASSAGPTEPQH
- TRBV5-5 - ASSIREPYEQY
TRBD2 TRBV5-1 - ASSLGGRAVDEQY
TRBD1 TRBV7-2 - ASSPSPGQYNSPLH
TRBD2 TRBV30 once AWSVWGRAEETQY
- TRBV5-5 once ASSLGGRVGFQETQY
- TRBV5-1 - ASRRGGETQY
- TRBV5-6 - ASSLRTLRGETQY
TRBD2 TRBV9 - ATQPGRASGGELF
- TRBV18 few ASSPPAYQETQY
- TRBV11-2 - ASSSHGQSFPYEQC
TRBD1 TRBV5-8 - ASSPGTGGLESPLH
TRBD2 TRBV5-1 - ASSASGGNTDTQY
- TRBV29-1 - SASLSAGPRGGTQY
TRBD2 TRBV28 - ASSSLSGGANEQF
- TRBV19 - ASSTRQSNEKLF
- TRBV7-9 - ATASTGSGDTQY
- TRBV5-1 - ASSSEGGANVLT
- TRBV7-9 - SSSPYWTANEKLF
- TRBV7-6 - ASRAGLSNTGELF
TRBD1 TRBV6-9 - ASSETPDRANQPQH
TRBD1 TRBV5-6 - ASSLEVRGQTDTQY
- TRBV18 - ASSDTVTYEQY
- TRBV9 - ASSVGGTANYGYT
- TRBV28 - ASSLRRESSGNTIY
- TRBV7-8 - ASSFRGRFRTGANVLT
TRBD2 TRBV6-1 - ASSVGREGFIGELF
TRBD2 TRBV4-3 - ASSQGVAGSGDTQY
TRBD1 TRBV5-4 once ASRRQGLRHSPLH
- TRBV19 - ASAVVANTGELF
TRBD2 TRBV7-9 - ASSLPRRLASYNEQF
TRBD2 TRBV9 - ASSVLAGGLQETQY
TRBD1 TRBV4-3 - ASSHGVRGEPQH
- TRBV28 - ASSLGPESYGYT
TRBD1 TRBV7-2 - ASSLGPGGSTLH
TRBD1 TRBV9 - ASGTGSSTDTQY